Here is one TCR beta chain with its context. Only in-frame clones appear in the TCRdb table, and some are missing; sequencing was by immunoSEQ multiplex PCR. The data show about 110,000 clones, 75% to 95% seen once. Trimming shortened V by 4 bases and J by 5 bases, and 13 bases separated the two germline ends. CDR3 length equals 14 residues. CDR1 and CDR2 (germline): MRHNA, SNTAGT. This entry comes from a study of OX40 agonist ivuxolimab in advanced cancers. Overall study: Patient treatment consisted of intravenous ivuxolimab administration every 2 weeks at 0.01 to 10 mg/kg.

Prior autoimmune disease or systemic immunosuppression barred patients. The specimen was CD4+ or CD8+ T cells sorted from blood, collected in a trial of the OX40 agonist ivuxolimab. The sequence came from an adult with an advanced solid tumor such as melanoma, head and neck, liver or kidney cancer. The genes are TRBV6-4 and TRBJ2-3; TRBD2 is a possible D gene (6 bases). The CDR3: CASSASGLLDTQYF. CDR3 nucleotides: TGTGCCAGCAGTGCTTCGGGACTCTTAGATACGCAGTATTTT.